This TCR beta chain originates from a study of T cells in Graves' hyperthyroidism and ophthalmopathy. The overall study: Peripheral blood specimens were obtained at initial diagnosis, prior to any treatment.

The V end was cut by 4 bases, the J end by 0 bases, with 13 bases between. The CDR3 contains 15 residues. The germline CDR1 and CDR2 sequences are MDHEN and SYDVKM. In its sample, this clonotype was seen many times. Its antigen is as yet unknown. Amplified TCR beta CDR3 regions derived from RNA transcripts. When the TCR CDR3 underwent first-round RT-PCR, the HTBI primer set was used. TCRdb fed the multiplex PCR reads into MiXCR, producing one record per CDR3 protein. This sample has about 640,000 distinct CDR3 sequences, with around 21% found just once. Study-wide points: Most expanded thyroid clonotypes above 0.001 recurred in blood.

The clonotype was recovered from a man younger than 40 with Graves' ophthalmopathy. Sequenced: blood. This chain uses TRBV28 with TRBJ2-7, with TRBD2 as a possible D gene (5 bases). The CDR3 loop reads CASSYRRRGSYEQYF. The CDR3 DNA sequence: TGTGCCAGCAGTTACCGAAGACGGGGCTCCTACGAGCAGTACTTC.